The text below deals with one T cell receptor beta chain. Its specificity is unknown. Profiled with immunoSEQ multiplex PCR; TCRdb holds only in-frame clones, not every one. The table lists about 82,000 clones, around 90% of them singletons. The data belong to a study of siplizumab effects on memory and regulatory T cells. This CDR3 is built from 13 residues. CDR1 is LNHDA, CDR2 SQIVND, per germline (reference sequence). V dropped 5 bases and J dropped 1 base, with 8 bases sitting between them. Overall study findings and caveats: In roughly 75-96% of proliferating CD4+ or CD8+ clones, a naive or memory phenotype could not be assigned.

Sequencing was performed on Tregs sorted from blood. This receptor was taken from a human donor in good health. V and J are TRBV19 and TRBJ1-1; no clear D. This CDR3 reads CASSSLGNTEAFF. The CDR3 DNA sequence: TGTGCCAGTAGTTCCCTCGGGAACACTGAAGCTTTCTTT. The full variable domain, completed using reference TRBV19 and TRBJ1-1, is DGGITQSPKYLFRKEGQNVTLSCEQNLNHDAMYWYRQDPGQGLRLIYYSQIVNDFQKGDIAEGYSVSREKKESFPLTVTSAQKNPTAFYLCASSSLGNTEAFFGQGTRLTVV.